These T cell receptor beta chains were read from a single sample in a study of post-analysis software for immune sequencing data. TCRdb re-called the PCR reads through MiXCR, storing one row per CDR3 protein. The repertoire holds under 200,000 distinct CDR3 sequences, with approximately 29% as singletons. Sequenced material: blood. These receptors originate from a girl aged 2-17 years with multiple sclerosis. CDR3s include the opening cysteine and the closing phenylalanine or tryptophan. The order of the fields is clone size, D gene, V gene, J gene, CDR3 DNA, CDR3 protein. D genes are given only for firm matches. A clone size is listed for some rows: how often the clone was seen (once, few, many), or a class if it is expanded.

few,TRBD1,TRBV7-9,TRBJ1-4,TGTGCCAGCAGCTGGGGGACAGCAACTAATGAAAAACTGTTTTTT,CASSWGTATNEKLFF
many,NA,TRBV6-2/TRBV6-3,TRBJ2-5,TGTGCCAGCAGTTACCGAAGGGAGACCCAGTACTTC,CASSYRRETQYF
NA,NA,TRBV3-1,TRBJ1-2,TGTGCCAGCAGCCAAGGCGTCGGGGGGGAGATACTAGTCTATGGCTACACCTTC,CASSQGVGGEILVYGYTF
few,NA,TRBV11-2,TRBJ2-1,TGTGCCAGCAGCCGGAGAACGCCTGGAGGGGAGCAGTTCTTC,CASSRRTPGGEQFF
few,NA,TRBV28,TRBJ2-7,TGTGCCAGCAGCCTTATTGCCCCGGGACATAAGGCCTACGAGCAGTACTTC,CASSLIAPGHKAYEQYF
many,NA,TRBV6-6,TRBJ1-4,TGTGCCAGCAGTTACCAAGGCAGAAAGAATGAAAAACTGTTTTTT,CASSYQGRKNEKLFF
few,NA,TRBV6-2/TRBV6-3,TRBJ2-1,TGTGCCAGCAGTTCCCCGGGCCACGAAAGTTGGAATGAGCAGTTCTTC,CASSSPGHESWNEQFF
many,NA,TRBV7-9,TRBJ2-7,TGTGCCAGCACCCTGACAGGCCGATCCTACGAGCAGTACTTC,CASTLTGRSYEQYF
NA,NA,TRBV6-4,TRBJ2-2,TGTGCCAGCAGTGAGGGACAAAACACCGGGGAGCTGTTTTTT,CASSEGQNTGELFF
few,NA,TRBV20-1,TRBJ1-5,TGCAGTGCTGGAAAAGACAGGAGTTATCAGCCCCAGCATTTT,CSAGKDRSYQPQHF
NA,NA,TRBV19,TRBJ2-7,TGTGCCAGTAGACCAGACTATATCGGGGCCTCCTACAATGAGCAGTACTTC,CASRPDYIGASYNEQYF
many,NA,TRBV30,TRBJ2-5,TGTGCCTGGAGCAGGACGGCCGTAGGAGAGCAGTACTTC,CAWSRTAVGEQYF
many,TRBD1,TRBV28,TRBJ2-3,TGTGCCAGCAGTCCCGCCCGGGACAGGGATAGAGATACGCAGTATTTT,CASSPARDRDRDTQYF
many,NA,TRBV6-5,TRBJ2-7,TGTGCCAGCAGTTACTCGCGGCACTCCTACGAGCAGTACTTC,CASSYSRHSYEQYF
NA,NA,TRBV5-1,TRBJ1-1,TGCGCCAGCAGCTTGGTGGGGGGGTCCCCTGAAGCTTTCTTT,CASSLVGGSPEAFF
NA,TRBD1,TRBV6-5,TRBJ1-2,TGTGCCAGCAGTTTGGACAGGCATACTGGCAACTATGGCTACACCTTC,CASSLDRHTGNYGYTF
many,NA,TRBV11-1,TRBJ2-7,TGTGCCAGCAGCACGTCCGGGCCCAACTACGAGCAGTACTTC,CASSTSGPNYEQYF
many,NA,TRBV5-7,TRBJ2-1,TGTGCCAGCACCGGCCCGGGACCAGGGGAGCAGTTCTTC,CASTGPGPGEQFF
NA,TRBD1,TRBV5-1,TRBJ2-7,TGCGCCAGCAGCCGCCTACAGGGGGCGGGCTACGAGCAGTACTTC,CASSRLQGAGYEQYF
NA,NA,TRBV21-1,TRBJ1-5,TGTGCCAGCACCCCTCCCCATTATAGCAATCAGCCCCAGCATTTT,CASTPPHYSNQPQHF
NA,NA,TRBV6-2/TRBV6-3,TRBJ2-6,TGTGCCAGCAGTTACCAGGGGTTGGGGGCCAACGTCCTGACTTTC,CASSYQGLGANVLTF
NA,TRBD2,TRBV5-1,TRBJ2-1,TGCGCCAGCAGCCCCCGTTCCCCGGGACTAGTTTACCACAATGAGCAGTTCTTC,CASSPRSPGLVYHNEQFF
many,NA,TRBV20-1,TRBJ2-1,TGCAGTGCTTCGGGGCGGCTAGCAGGCTACAATGAGCAGTTCTTC,CSASGRLAGYNEQFF
NA,TRBD1,TRBV30,TRBJ2-2,TGTGCCTGGGGAGAGGGGGCTCTAAACACCGGGGAGCTGTTTTTT,CAWGEGALNTGELFF
NA,NA,TRBV5-1,TRBJ2-7,TGCGTCAGCAGCTTGGGGCAGGGTCTCGACGAGCAGTACTTC,CVSSLGQGLDEQYF
NA,TRBD2,TRBV13,TRBJ2-5,TGTGCCAGCAGCCGCAACCCTCCACTAGCGGGGGGCCAAGAGACCCAGTACTTC,CASSRNPPLAGGQETQYF
many,NA,TRBV29-1,TRBJ1-2,TGCAGCGTTGCCCTGACAGTTTCCGATGGCTACACCTTC,CSVALTVSDGYTF
NA,NA,TRBV28,TRBJ1-2,TGTGCCAGCAGTTTATCAGGCTATGGCTACACCTTC,CASSLSGYGYTF
NA,NA,TRBV2,TRBJ2-7,TGTGCCAGCACTCATAGCCAGCGCGAGCAGTACTTC,CASTHSQREQYF
many,NA,TRBV7-9,TRBJ2-7,TGTGCCAGCAGCCTTCCAGCGGCCTACGAGCAGTACTTC,CASSLPAAYEQYF
NA,NA,TRBV3-1,TRBJ1-6,TGTGCCAGCAGCCAAGAAGGGAGTAATTCACCCCTCCACTTT,CASSQEGSNSPLHF
NA,NA,TRBV6-1,TRBJ2-2,TGTGCCAGCACCGACCAGGTATCCGGGGAGCTGTTTTTT,CASTDQVSGELFF
many,NA,TRBV20-1,TRBJ2-7,TGCAGTGCTAGCTCGCCGAACGAGCAGTACTTC,CSASSPNEQYF
few,TRBD2,TRBV15,TRBJ2-3,TGTGCCACCAGCAGGAAACTAGCGGGGGGGCCGGCAGATACGCAGTATTTT,CATSRKLAGGPADTQYF
few,TRBD2,TRBV4-2,TRBJ2-5,TGTGCCAGCAGCCAAGAGCGGGGGGGCCAAGAGACCCAGTACTTC,CASSQERGGQETQYF
few,NA,TRBV19,TRBJ2-7,TGTGCCAGTAGTATCCCAGGGAAGTTGACCTACGAGCAGTACTTC,CASSIPGKLTYEQYF
NA,NA,TRBV6-6,TRBJ1-1,TGTGCCACTACGGGACACTCGAACACTGAAGCTTTCTTT,CATTGHSNTEAFF
many,TRBD1,TRBV25-1,TRBJ1-6,TGTGCCAGCAGTGAACGGGACCGGACAGGGGCTGATTCACCCCTCCACTTT,CASSERDRTGADSPLHF
NA,TRBD1,TRBV2,TRBJ1-2,TGTGCCAGCAGGCCACCTACTTGGACAGGGCATTACTATGGCTACACCTTC,CASRPPTWTGHYYGYTF